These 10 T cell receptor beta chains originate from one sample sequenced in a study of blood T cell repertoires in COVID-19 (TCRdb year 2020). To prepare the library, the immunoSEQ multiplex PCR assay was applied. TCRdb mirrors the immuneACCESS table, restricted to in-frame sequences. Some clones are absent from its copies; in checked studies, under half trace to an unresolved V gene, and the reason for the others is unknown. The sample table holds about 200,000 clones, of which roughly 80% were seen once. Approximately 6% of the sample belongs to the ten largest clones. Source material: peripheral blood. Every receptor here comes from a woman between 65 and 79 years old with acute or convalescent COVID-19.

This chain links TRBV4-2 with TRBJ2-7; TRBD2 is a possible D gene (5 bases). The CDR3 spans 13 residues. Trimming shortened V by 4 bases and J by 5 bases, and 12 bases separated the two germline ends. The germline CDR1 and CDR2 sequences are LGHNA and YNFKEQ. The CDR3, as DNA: TGTGCCAGCAGCCTACACTCGGGGAACGAGCAGTACTTC. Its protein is CASSLHSGNEQYF.

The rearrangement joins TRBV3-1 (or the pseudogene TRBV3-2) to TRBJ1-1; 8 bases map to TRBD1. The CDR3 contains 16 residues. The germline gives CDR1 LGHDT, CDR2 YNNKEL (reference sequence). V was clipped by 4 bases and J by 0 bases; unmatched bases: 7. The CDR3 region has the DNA TGTGCCAGCAGCCCGGGGACAGGAGACCTGAACACTGAAGCTTTCTTT. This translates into CASSPGTGDLNTEAFF.

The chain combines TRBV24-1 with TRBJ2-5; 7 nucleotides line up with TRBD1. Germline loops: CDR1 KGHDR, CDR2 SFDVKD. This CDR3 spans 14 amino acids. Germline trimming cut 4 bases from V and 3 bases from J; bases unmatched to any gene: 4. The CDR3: CATSDYGTEETQYF. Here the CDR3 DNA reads TGTGCCACCAGTGACTACGGGACAGAAGAGACCCAGTACTTC.

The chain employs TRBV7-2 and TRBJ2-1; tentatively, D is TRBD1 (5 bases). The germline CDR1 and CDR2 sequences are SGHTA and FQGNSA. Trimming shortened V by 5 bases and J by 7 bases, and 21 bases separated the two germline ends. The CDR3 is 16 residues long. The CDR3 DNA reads TGTGCCAGCAGCCCACATAGGGGCCCCCCCTGGAATGAGCAGTTCTTC. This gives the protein CASSPHRGPPWNEQFF. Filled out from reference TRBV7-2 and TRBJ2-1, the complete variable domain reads GAGVSQSPSNKVTEKGKDVELRCDPISGHTALYWYRQSLGQGLEFLIYFQGNSAPDKSGLPSDRFSAERTGGSVSTLTIQRTQQEDSAVYLCASSPHRGPPWNEQFFGPGTRLTVL.

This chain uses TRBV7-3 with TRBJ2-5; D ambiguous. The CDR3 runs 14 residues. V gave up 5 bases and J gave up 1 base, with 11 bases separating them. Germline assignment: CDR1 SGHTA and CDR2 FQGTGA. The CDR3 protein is CASSPTAAQETQYF. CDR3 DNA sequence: TGTGCCAGCAGCCCAACTGCGGCCCAAGAGACCCAGTACTTC. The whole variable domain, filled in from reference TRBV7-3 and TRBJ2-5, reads GAGVSQTPSNKVTEKGKYVELRCDPISGHTALYWYRQSLGQGPEFLIYFQGTGAADDSGLPNDRFFAVRPEGSVSTLKIQRTERGDSAVYLCASSPTAAQETQYFGPGTRLLVL.

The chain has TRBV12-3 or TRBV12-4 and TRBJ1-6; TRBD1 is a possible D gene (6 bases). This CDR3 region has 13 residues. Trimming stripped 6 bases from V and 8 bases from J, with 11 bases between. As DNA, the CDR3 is TGTGCCAGCAGGGGAGAGGGGGATTCACCCCTCCACTTT. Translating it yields CASRGEGDSPLHF.

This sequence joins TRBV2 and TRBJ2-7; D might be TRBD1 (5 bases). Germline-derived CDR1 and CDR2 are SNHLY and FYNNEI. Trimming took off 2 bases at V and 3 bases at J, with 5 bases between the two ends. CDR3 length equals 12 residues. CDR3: CASSEQGYEQYF. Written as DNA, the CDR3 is TGTGCCAGCAGTGAACAGGGCTACGAGCAGTACTTC.

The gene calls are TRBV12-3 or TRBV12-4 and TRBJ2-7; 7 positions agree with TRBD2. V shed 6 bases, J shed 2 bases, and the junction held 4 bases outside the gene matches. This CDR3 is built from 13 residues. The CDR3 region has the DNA TGTGCCAGCAGCGGGAGGACTACCTACGAGCAGTACTTC. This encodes CASSGRTTYEQYF.

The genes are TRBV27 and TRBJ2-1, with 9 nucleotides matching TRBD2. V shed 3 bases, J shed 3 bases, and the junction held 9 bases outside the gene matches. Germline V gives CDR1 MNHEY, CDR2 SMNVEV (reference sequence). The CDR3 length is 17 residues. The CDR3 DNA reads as TGTGCCAGCAGTTTCTTGGTCTTAGCGGGAGACTACAATGAGCAGTTCTTC. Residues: CASSFLVLAGDYNEQFF.

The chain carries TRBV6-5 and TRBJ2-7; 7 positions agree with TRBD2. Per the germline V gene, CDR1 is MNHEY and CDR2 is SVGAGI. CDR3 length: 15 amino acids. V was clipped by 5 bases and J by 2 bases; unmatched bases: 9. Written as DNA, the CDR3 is TGTGCCAGCAGTCCCTTGAGCGGGGCCACCTACGAGCAGTACTTC. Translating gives CASSPLSGATYEQYF.